Sequencing of this T cell receptor beta chain was carried out in a study of T cell repertoires in cytomegalovirus infection. CDR3 length equals 15 residues. The germline gives CDR1 LNHDA, CDR2 SQIVND (reference sequence). V was clipped by 3 bases and J by 9 bases; unmatched bases: 8. On this clonotype: Its antigen remains unknown.

TCRdb called the reads again in MiXCR, with one record for every CDR3 protein. The profile shows under 50,000 distinct CDR3 sequences, 21% of them singletons. The specimen was CD8+ T cells from cultured PBMCs, collected from culture after CMV antigen stimulation. The clonotype comes from a human donor in good health (CMV status not recorded). Some clones in this sample may be carry-over from other donors' samples. V is TRBV19 and J is TRBJ1-3, with 10 positions matching TRBD1. CDR3 DNA sequence: TGTGCCAGTAGTATCTACGGGACAGGGGTTGGCACCATATATTTT. Translation gives CASSIYGTGVGTIYF.